A selection of T cell receptor beta chains follows, all from one sample in a study of blood T cell repertoires in COVID-19. The table came from immunoSEQ multiplex PCR; TCRdb's copy has only in-frame clones and leaves some out. The sample includes 250,000 to 300,000 clones, about 82% seen only once; the top ten take approximately 5.1%. Sequenced input: peripheral blood. The source is a man over 45 with active or convalescent COVID-19. CDR3s include the opening cysteine and the closing phenylalanine or tryptophan. The D gene is left open where the match is weak. Clone size is given for some rows only: seen once, a few or many times, or a class if the clone is expanded.

V	D	size	J	DNA	CDR3
TRBV5-6	-	-	TRBJ1-3	TGTGCCAGCAGCCTATACGGACAGATGATCTCTGGAAACACCATATATTTT	CASSLYGQMISGNTIYF
TRBV4-2	TRBD2	-	TRBJ2-2	TGTGCCAGCACCGAAACTAGCGGGAGGAACACCGGGGAGCTGTTTTTT	CASTETSGRNTGELFF
TRBV27	TRBD1	-	TRBJ2-1	TGTGCCAGCAGTCGGGACAGGGGCTACAATGAGCAGTTCTTC	CASSRDRGYNEQFF
TRBV24-1	TRBD1	once	TRBJ2-3	TGTGCCACCAGTGATTCCCGGACAGGGATTGATACGCAGTATTTT	CATSDSRTGIDTQYF
TRBV6-5	-	-	TRBJ2-1	TGTGCCAGCAGTTTACAGGGTTTTAAGGGGAATGAGCAGTTCTTC	CASSLQGFKGNEQFF
TRBV2	TRBD1	-	TRBJ1-1	TGTGCCAGCAGACACCGGGACAGGGGGCGTGAAGTCTACACTGAAGCTTTCTTT	CASRHRDRGREVYTEAFF
TRBV9	TRBD1	-	TRBJ1-4	TGTGCCAGCAGCGTACTATCGGGACAGGCTAATGAAAAACTGTTTTTT	CASSVLSGQANEKLFF
TRBV2	-	-	TRBJ2-3	TGTGCCAGCAGTGAACGGGTCGGGGAGCAGTATTTT	CASSERVGEQYF
TRBV25-1	TRBD2	-	TRBJ2-7	TGTGCCAGCAGTGGGGGGGGATCGGGCCACGAGCAGTACTTC	CASSGGGSGHEQYF
TRBV27	TRBD1	once	TRBJ1-6	TGTGCCACCAGGGGACAGGGGAATTCACCCCTCCACTTT	CATRGQGNSPLHF
TRBV19	-	-	TRBJ1-3	TGTGCCAGTAGTTATCGGGGGAGCTCTGGAAACACCATATATTTT	CASSYRGSSGNTIYF
TRBV7-2	TRBD1	many	TRBJ1-1	TGTGCCAGCAACTTCCGGGACAGGGGAAGATTAGTGAACACTGAAGCTTTCTTT	CASNFRDRGRLVNTEAFF
TRBV5-1	TRBD2	-	TRBJ2-2	TGCGCCAGCAGCCTACGGACTAGCGGGATTAACACCGGGGAGCTGTTTTTT	CASSLRTSGINTGELFF
TRBV4-2	-	-	TRBJ1-2	TGTGCCAGCAGCCCGGGGGGGGGTCAGGGCTATGGCTACACCTTC	CASSPGGGQGYGYTF
TRBV5-1	TRBD2	-	TRBJ2-3	TGCGCCAGCAGCCCGGGGGGTGACGCATGGGATACGCAGTATTTT	CASSPGGDAWDTQYF
TRBV3-1/TRBV3-2	-	-	TRBJ2-2	TGTGCCAGCAGCCTCCCGGATCAGGGCACCGGGGAGCTGTTTTTT	CASSLPDQGTGELFF
TRBV25-1	TRBD2	-	TRBJ2-1	TGTGCCAGCAGTGGTTGGACGGGGGGGGATTACAATGAGCAGTTCTTC	CASSGWTGGDYNEQFF
TRBV28	-	-	TRBJ1-5	TGTGCCAGCAGCTATAGCGGGTCCCAGCATTTT	CASSYSGSQHF
TRBV18	TRBD2	-	TRBJ2-1	TGTGCCAGCTCACGCCTTGAACTAGCGGGAATGGATGAGCAGTTCTTC	CASSRLELAGMDEQFF
TRBV23-1	TRBD1	few	TRBJ1-2	TGCGCCAGCAGTCGTACTGAGGGACAGCGCTTAATCTATGGCTACACCTTC	CASSRTEGQRLIYGYTF
TRBV10-3	TRBD2	-	TRBJ2-7	TGTGCCATCAGTCGTAGCGGGAGTTACGAGCAGTACTTC	CAISRSGSYEQYF
TRBV19	TRBD2	-	TRBJ2-1	TGTGCCAGTAGTATTAGGCCTAGCGGGCGCAATGAGCAGTTCTTC	CASSIRPSGRNEQFF
TRBV2	TRBD2	-	TRBJ2-5	TGTGCCAGCAGTACCGACAGGATTCGGACTAGCGTGTGGGAGACCCAGTACTTC	CASSTDRIRTSVWETQYF
TRBV20-1	-	few	TRBJ1-1	TGCAGTGCTAGTCGTTCGAACACTGAAGCTTTCTTT	CSASRSNTEAFF
TRBV5-1	TRBD2	-	TRBJ2-1	TGCGCCAGCAATCTTAGGGGAGGGTCATCGTCCGACAATGAGCAGTTCTTC	CASNLRGGSSSDNEQFF
TRBV28	-	-	TRBJ1-2	TGTGCCAGCAGTTTAGGGGCAGGGAACTATGGCTACACCTTC	CASSLGAGNYGYTF
TRBV5-1	TRBD1	-	TRBJ2-2	TGCGCCAGCAGCTCAGGACAGGGGTTCGGGGAGCTGTTTTTT	CASSSGQGFGELFF
TRBV5-6	TRBD2	-	TRBJ2-2	TGTGCCAGCAGCCTCCCTGGACTAGCGGAGAGTGGGGAGCTGTTTTTT	CASSLPGLAESGELFF
TRBV6-5	-	few	TRBJ1-2	TGTGCCAGCATACAGGGAAGAATGGACTATGGCTACACCTTC	CASIQGRMDYGYTF